This T cell receptor (beta chain) was recovered during a study of T cells in Graves' hyperthyroidism and ophthalmopathy. The CDR3 loop spans 16 amino acids. V shed 5 bases, J shed 5 bases, and the junction held 6 bases outside the gene matches. CDR1 and CDR2 from the germline V gene are MDHEN and SYDVKM. Hyperthyroidism, newly diagnosed and lasting under 2 months, affected patients aged 18 to 65. It was uncontrolled infection, other autoimmune disease, pregnancy or lactation that excluded patients. Many counts were recorded for this clonotype. The CDR3 regions of TCR beta were amplified from RNA transcripts. The primer set for the first-round RT-PCR of the TCR CDR3 was HTBI. TCRdb re-derived calls from the multiplex PCR reads in MiXCR, one entry per CDR3 protein. The top ten clones hold 7% to 9.5% of a sample with around 300,000 distinct CDR3 sequences, about 13% of them seen once.

The sequence derives from a woman aged 40 to 55 with Graves' hyperthyroidism. The chain is built from TRBV28 and TRBJ1-6; 10 positions agree with TRBD1. The source material was blood. CDR3 sequence: CASSPSGQGNNSPLHF. As DNA, the CDR3 is TGTGCCAGCAGTCCGTCGGGACAGGGGAATAATTCACCCCTCCACTTT.